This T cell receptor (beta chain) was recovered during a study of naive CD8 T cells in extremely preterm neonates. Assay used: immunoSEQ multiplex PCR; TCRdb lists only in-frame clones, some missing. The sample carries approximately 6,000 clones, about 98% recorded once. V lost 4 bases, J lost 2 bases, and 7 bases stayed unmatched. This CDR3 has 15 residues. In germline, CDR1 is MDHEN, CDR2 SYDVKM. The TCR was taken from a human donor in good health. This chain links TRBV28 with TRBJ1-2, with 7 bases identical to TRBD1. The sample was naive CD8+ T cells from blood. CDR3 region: CASSSPRTGNYGYTF. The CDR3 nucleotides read TGTGCCAGCAGTTCCCCCAGGACAGGCAACTATGGCTACACCTTC.